The text below deals with one T cell receptor (beta chain). Its target is not known. This entry comes from a study of T cell repertoires in cytomegalovirus infection. Background on the study: Through public TCR beta signatures, both CMV infection and matching HLA type were indicated. Findings and limits, study-wide: Based on cumulative public TCR beta family frequency, carriers of CMV plus the relevant HLA were identified. Ex vivo responses were dominated by HLA-C-restricted CMV-specific TCR beta clonotypes.

This CDR3 is 14 amino acids long. The germline gives CDR1 MNHEY, CDR2 SMNVEV (reference sequence). V shed 4 bases and J 3 bases; nucleotides not matched to a gene: 2. Using its own MiXCR run on the reads, TCRdb lists one record per CDR3 protein. The repertoire includes some 43,000 distinct CDR3 sequences, 20% to 25% of them detected once, and about 90% sits in the top ten. This chain links TRBV27 with TRBJ2-7; 11 bases are shared with TRBD1. Specimen: CD8+ T cells from cultured PBMCs, collected from culture after CMV antigen stimulation. The sequence derives from a human donor in good health (CMV status not recorded). Some clones in this sample may be carry-over from other donors' samples. The CDR3 DNA is TGTGCCAGCAGTTGGGGACAGGGGGGCTACGAGCAGTACTTC. Translated: CASSWGQGGYEQYF.